A single sample is the source of the 9 T cell receptor beta chains below, sequenced in a study of T cells in Graves' hyperthyroidism and ophthalmopathy. Regions amplified from RNA transcripts were the TCR beta CDR3 regions. HTBI primers were used for first-round RT-PCR of the TCR CDR3. TCRdb re-derived calls from the multiplex PCR reads in MiXCR, one entry per CDR3 protein. This sample yields roughly 640,000 distinct CDR3 sequences, of which 16% are seen a single time; around 3.3% belongs to the top ten. The sequenced sample was blood. The receptors derive from a woman aged 40-49 years with Graves' ophthalmopathy.

This clonotype was recorded many times. The chain carries TRBV12-3 or TRBV12-4 and TRBJ2-3, with D possibly TRBD1 on 6 matching bases. The CDR3 loop spans 13 amino acids. Trimming left V 7 bases short and J 2 bases short, with 10 bases between. This CDR3 reads CASTKGDTDTQYF. The DNA for the CDR3 is TGTGCCAGCACTAAGGGGGACACAGATACGCAGTATTTT.

The chain recombines TRBV15 with TRBJ1-5, with a tentative D call TRBD1 (6 bases). Trimming removed 5 bases from V and 0 bases from J, with 11 bases in between. Germline loops: CDR1 LNHNV, CDR2 YYDKDF (reference sequence). This CDR3 region has 15 residues. The CDR3 loop reads CATSWGQGSNQPQHF. CDR3 DNA sequence: TGTGCCACCAGCTGGGGGCAGGGTAGCAATCAGCCCCAGCATTTT. Using reference TRBV15 and TRBJ1-5 for the parts outside the CDR3, the full variable domain is DAMVIQNPRYQVTQFGKPVTLSCSQTLNHNVMYWYQQKSSQAPKLLFHYYDKDFNNEADTPDNFQSRRPNTSFCFLDIRSPGLGDTAMYLCATSWGQGSNQPQHFGDGTRLSIL.

The CDR3 DNA reads as TGTGCCACCCGGGCCCCCCCAGATTCACCCCTCCACTTT. It encodes CATRAPPDSPLHF. This chain connects TRBV2 to TRBJ1-6; unclear D gene. Trimming stripped 10 bases from V and 8 bases from J, with 15 bases between. This CDR3 has 13 amino acids. The V gene's germline CDR1 is SNHLY and CDR2 FYNNEI.

In its sample, this clonotype was seen many times. The CDR3 loop is CASSGQGVNEKLFF. The CDR3 DNA reads as TGTGCCAGTAGCGGACAGGGAGTAAATGAAAAACTGTTTTTT. The gene calls are TRBV19 and TRBJ1-4; TRBD1 aligns across 8 bases. The CDR3 has 14 residues. Losses at the gene ends were 6 bases for V and 5 bases for J; bases not matched to a gene: 5. Per germline, CDR1 LNHDA and CDR2 SQIVND (reference sequence).

This clonotype was found many times. CDR3 region: CASGETDSPSYEQYF. The CDR3 coding sequence is TGTGCCAGCGGTGAAACGGACAGCCCCTCCTACGAGCAGTACTTC. The V gene is TRBV11-2, the J gene TRBJ2-7; D is perhaps TRBD1 (6 bases). Trimming removed 8 bases at V and 0 bases at J, with 17 bases between. The CDR3 spans 15 residues. CDR1 and CDR2 (germline): SGHAT, FQNNGV.

The chain uses TRBV30 and TRBJ1-6; no clear D. Trimming left V 6 bases short and J 9 bases short, with 21 bases between. CDR1 is GTSNPN, CDR2 SVGIG, per germline (reference sequence). The CDR3 is made up of 15 amino acids. This CDR3 is CACSGLRVKSSPLHF. DNA of the CDR3: TGTGCCTGTTCCGGCTTAAGAGTTAAGTCTTCACCCCTCCACTTT.

This clonotype appeared a few times. The V call is TRBV6-1, the J call TRBJ1-2; D possibly corresponds to TRBD1 (6 bases). V was pared by 6 bases and J by 3 bases, with 14 bases between. The CDR3 contains 14 residues. From germline, CDR1 is MNHNS and CDR2 SASEGT. CDR3 in amino acids: CASRATRQDYGYTF. Here the CDR3 DNA reads TGTGCCAGCAGGGCGACGAGACAGGACTATGGCTACACCTTC.

This clonotype showed up just a few times. The chain recombines TRBV6-1 with TRBJ2-3; TRBD1 matches 11 bases. The CDR3 is 15 amino acids. The ends lost 3 bases at V and 1 base at J; junction bases unmatched: 0. CDR1 is MNHNS, CDR2 SASEGT, per germline. The CDR3 spells CASSEGQGGTDTQYF. CDR3 in DNA: TGTGCCAGCAGTGAGGGACAGGGGGGCACAGATACGCAGTATTTT.

Ten or more counts support this clonotype. The rearrangement links TRBV3-1 to TRBJ2-3; 7 bases match TRBD2. The V and J ends lost 4 bases and 0 bases, in that order; junction bases with no gene match: 4. The CDR3 extends over 15 amino acids. Germline CDR1 is LGHDT and CDR2 is YNNKEL (reference sequence). In DNA form, the CDR3 reads TGTGCCAGCAGCCCTAGCGGAAGTAGCACAGATACGCAGTATTTT. Its protein is CASSPSGSSTDTQYF.